These 23 T cell receptor beta chains originate from one sample sequenced in a study of T cells in localized non-small cell lung cancer. Measured with immunoSEQ multiplex PCR; TCRdb has only the in-frame clones, and not every one. This sample has 20,000 to 25,000 clones, with 70% to 90% found just once. The input for sequencing was peripheral blood, taken before any cancer treatment. These TCRs come from a male donor aged 60 or over with stage I lung adenocarcinoma.

This chain joins TRBV5-1 and TRBJ1-1; D perhaps matches TRBD1 (6 bases). V was clipped by 5 bases and J by 2 bases, with 13 bases between them. Germline values: CDR1 SGHRS, CDR2 YFSETQ. The CDR3 totals 14 residues. The chain's CDR3 is CASSFQGQNTEAFF. DNA for the CDR3: TGCGCCAGCAGTTTTCAGGGACAAAACACTGAAGCTTTCTTT.

The chain is built from TRBV28 and TRBJ2-7, with D unclear. The CDR3 has 11 amino acids. CDR1 MDHEN and CDR2 SYDVKM come from the germline V gene. Trimming removed 5 bases from V and 2 bases from J, with 4 bases in between. The CDR3 region is CASSPAYEQYF. The CDR3 nucleotides read TGTGCCAGCAGTCCTGCCTACGAGCAGTACTTC.

The rearrangement joins TRBV5-4 to TRBJ1-5; unclear D gene. The V and J ends lost 3 bases and 0 bases respectively, with 10 bases between them. This CDR3 is 15 amino acids long. Germline CDR1 reads SGHNT; CDR2 reads YYREEE (reference sequence). CDR3 amino acids: CASSSDTGSNQPQHF. CDR3 DNA sequence: TGTGCCAGCAGCTCCGACACCGGTAGCAATCAGCCCCAGCATTTT.

This sequence joins TRBV9 and TRBJ2-2; D is uncertain. Germline CDR1 reads SGDLS; CDR2 reads YYNGEE. V lost 0 bases and J lost 3, with 6 bases in between. The CDR3 covers 14 residues. The CDR3 DNA follows: TGTGCCAGCAGCGTAGAGGTAGACACCGGGGAGCTGTTTTTT. Amino acid sequence: CASSVEVDTGELFF.

The chain recombines TRBV28 with TRBJ1-1, with a possible D match to TRBD1 (6 bases). CDR1 and CDR2 (germline): MDHEN, SYDVKM. Deletions cut 1 base from V and 6 bases from J, with 15 bases between. The CDR3 totals 15 residues. Here the CDR3 reads CASSLYPGAAAEAFF. The CDR3 DNA reads as TGTGCCAGCAGTTTATATCCGGGGGCCGCGGCTGAAGCTTTCTTT.

The CDR3 nucleotides read TGTGCCAGCAGTCTAAACCCGGGTAGGGGTGAAGCTTTCTTT. Translation: CASSLNPGRGEAFF. V usage is TRBV2 and J usage is TRBJ1-1; tentative D call: TRBD1 (5 bases). The CDR3 runs to 14 residues. V dropped 5 bases and J dropped 7 bases, with 17 bases sitting between them. Germline CDR1 SNHLY, CDR2 FYNNEI.

CDR3 DNA sequence: TGTGCCTGGTGGACAGGGGGCGAGGAGACCCAGTACTTC. This translates into CAWWTGGEETQYF. The chain is built from TRBV30 and TRBJ2-5, with 11 bases aligning to TRBD1. The CDR3 sequence is 13 residues long. With 5 bases clipped from V and 5 bases from J, the junction kept 4 bases outside the gene matches. Germline values: CDR1 GTSNPN, CDR2 SVGIG (reference sequence). Full variable domain (remainder filled in from reference TRBV30 and TRBJ2-5): SQTIHQWPATLVQPVGSPLSLECTVEGTSNPNLYWYRQAAGRGLQLLFYSVGIGQISSEVPQNLSASRPQDRQFILSSKKLLLSDSGFYLCAWWTGGEETQYFGPGTRLLVL.

The V gene is TRBV29-1, the J gene TRBJ2-1; TRBD2 matches 8 bases. CDR1 SQVTM and CDR2 ANQGSEA come from the germline V gene. V trimming: 3 bases; J trimming: 4 bases; junction bases outside the gene matches: 11. The CDR3 runs 16 residues. CDR3 DNA: TGCAGCGTTGATCCGGTGGCGGGGGGCCCATACAATGAGCAGTTCTTC. Encoded protein: CSVDPVAGGPYNEQFF.

This rearrangement joins TRBV6-5 to TRBJ1-6; no reliable D call. This CDR3 contains 16 residues. V lost 0 bases and J lost 10, with 16 bases in between. The germline V gene encodes CDR1 MNHEY and CDR2 SVGAGI. In DNA, the CDR3 is TGTGCCAGCAGTTACTCTAGGCCCCTGGGATACTCACCCCTCCACTTT. Encoded protein: CASSYSRPLGYSPLHF.

This chain links TRBV2 with TRBJ1-5; D is unclear. The V and J ends lost 1 base and 1 base respectively, with 8 bases between them. Germline V CDR1 and CDR2: SNHLY, FYNNEI. The CDR3 loop spans 15 amino acids. DNA of the CDR3: TGTGCCAGCAGTGAAGAAGTACAGAGCAATCAGCCCCAGCATTTT. The encoded protein is CASSEEVQSNQPQHF.

The J gene is TRBJ1-3, the V gene TRBV9; weak D call: TRBD1 (5 bases). The CDR3 length is 17 residues. Germline CDR1 reads SGDLS; CDR2 reads YYNGEE. V lost 0 bases, J lost 4 bases, and 17 bases lay in between. The CDR3 DNA follows: TGTGCCAGCAGCGTAGGATTGGGCCAGGGCCTAGGAAACACCATATATTTT. The encoded protein is CASSVGLGQGLGNTIYF.

The chain combines TRBV7-2 with TRBJ1-1; D gene ambiguous. Deletions cut 2 bases from V and 0 bases from J, with 10 bases between. The germline CDR1 and CDR2 sequences are SGHTA and FQGNSA. This CDR3 region has 15 residues. CDR3 bases: TGTGCCAGCAGCTTAACCGCAGACATGAACACTGAAGCTTTCTTT. Protein product: CASSLTADMNTEAFF.

This clone has only a few counts. The rearrangement links TRBV15 to TRBJ2-2; TRBD1 is a possible D gene (6 bases). Germline V gene data show CDR1 as LNHNV and CDR2 as YYDKDF (reference sequence). The CDR3 runs 15 residues. Trimming shortened V by 6 bases and J by 2 bases, and 13 bases separated the two germline ends. The CDR3 loop is CATRPRTVNTGELFF. CDR3 coding DNA: TGTGCCACCAGGCCCCGGACAGTCAACACCGGGGAGCTGTTTTTT.

This chain joins TRBV18 and TRBJ2-7; no firm D call. The CDR3 is 12 residues long. V was trimmed by 3 bases and J by 4 bases, leaving 7 bases between them. Germline values: CDR1 KGHSH, CDR2 LQKENI. CDR3 amino acids: CASSPNGYEQYF. CDR3 coding DNA: TGTGCCAGCTCACCGAACGGTTACGAGCAGTACTTC. Using reference TRBV18 and TRBJ2-7 for the parts outside the CDR3, the full variable domain is NAGVMQNPRHLVRRRGQEARLRCSPMKGHSHVYWYRQLPEEGLKFMVYLQKENIIDESGMPKERFSAEFPKEGPSILRIQQVVRGDSAAYFCASSPNGYEQYFGPGTRLTVT.

This chain joins TRBV4-3 and TRBJ2-5; unclear D gene. Germline CDR1 LGHNA, CDR2 YSLEER. V was clipped by 1 base and J by 1 base, with 10 bases between them. This CDR3 is 15 amino acids long. This CDR3 is CASSQVQLSQETQYF. CDR3 bases: TGCGCCAGCAGCCAAGTTCAACTAAGCCAAGAGACCCAGTACTTC.

The genes are TRBV9 and TRBJ1-3; tentatively, D is TRBD1 (5 bases). CDR1 and CDR2 (germline): SGDLS, YYNGEE. Trimming took off 0 bases at V and 0 bases at J, with 7 bases between the two ends. The CDR3 is 15 residues long. CDR3 DNA: TGTGCCAGCAGCGTAGGACAGACCTCTGGAAACACCATATATTTT. It specifies CASSVGQTSGNTIYF. The variable domain in full, completed from reference TRBV9 and TRBJ1-3, reads DSGVTQTPKHLITATGQRVTLRCSPRSGDLSVYWYQQSLDQGLQFLIQYYNGEERAKGNILERFSAQQFPDLHSELNLSSLELGDSALYFCASSVGQTSGNTIYFGEGSWLTVV.

Concerning this clone itself: This sample also contains other DNA sequences that code for the same CDR3. The chain carries TRBV7-2 and TRBJ2-7, with no clear D. Germline loops: CDR1 SGHTA, CDR2 FQGNSA. CDR3 length equals 11 residues. V was cut by 5 bases and J by 4 bases, with 6 bases left in between. CDR3 sequence: CASSDRYEQYF. For the CDR3, the DNA is TGTGCCAGCAGCGATCGGTACGAGCAGTACTTC.

The rearrangement links TRBV2 to TRBJ2-2, with no clear D. This CDR3 has 14 residues. CDR1 SNHLY and CDR2 FYNNEI come from the germline V gene. Trimming shortened V by 1 base and J by 7 bases, and 10 bases separated the two germline ends. The CDR3 nucleotides are TGTGCCAGCAGTGAAGGACTTTTAATCGGGGAGCTGTTTTTT. Its translation is CASSEGLLIGELFF. The full variable domain, its missing parts supplied by reference TRBV2 and TRBJ2-2, is EPEVTQTPSHQVTQMGQEVILRCVPISNHLYFYWYRQILGQKVEFLVSFYNNEISEKSEIFDDQFSVERPDGSNFTLKIRSTKLEDSAMYFCASSEGLLIGELFFGEGSRLTVL.

The chain carries TRBV7-9 and TRBJ2-7; D is uncertain. The V end was cut by 5 bases, the J end by 2 bases, with 4 bases between. Germline CDR1 reads SEHNR; CDR2 reads FQNEAQ (reference sequence). This CDR3 is built from 11 residues. In DNA, the CDR3 is TGTGCCAGCAGCGTGACCTACGAGCAGTACTTC. Translated, it gives CASSVTYEQYF.

The CDR3 coding sequence is TGTGCCAGCAGTTACGGGACCTACGAGCAGTACTTC. This codes for CASSYGTYEQYF. The rearrangement joins TRBV6-5 to TRBJ2-7; D uncertain. The length of the CDR3 is 12 residues. The germline gives CDR1 MNHEY, CDR2 SVGAGI. Trimming cost V 2 bases and J 2 bases, with 4 bases left between them.

Remarks on this clone: At one end the junction does not follow the germline gene, possibly because of a read error. This rearrangement joins TRBV7-7 to TRBJ2-5; TRBD2 matches at 13 bases. Germline V gene sequence: CDR1 SSHAT, CDR2 FNYEAQ (reference sequence). The CDR3 is made up of 14 amino acids. As DNA, the CDR3 is TGTGCTAGCAGCCAACTAGCGGGGGGGCAGACCCAGTACTTC. As protein: CASSQLAGGQTQYF.

The chain couples TRBV5-5 to TRBJ2-5, with TRBD2 as a possible D gene (6 bases). Germline assignment: CDR1 SGHKS and CDR2 YYEKEE (reference sequence). Trimming took 2 bases from V and 4 from J, leaving 9 bases between them. The CDR3 is 13 amino acids. The CDR3 is CASSLGLRETQYF. CDR3 coding DNA: TGTGCCAGCAGCTTAGGACTAAGAGAGACCCAGTACTTC.

The rearrangement joins TRBV28 to TRBJ1-2; a weak D match, TRBD1 (5 bases). The V end lost 4 bases, the J end lost 8 bases, and 23 bases lay between the germline ends. Germline V gene data show CDR1 as MDHEN and CDR2 as SYDVKM. The CDR3 totals 16 residues. The chain's CDR3 is CASSSLTDNLERGYTF. The CDR3 nucleotides read TGTGCCAGCAGTTCCCTCACGGACAATTTAGAGAGGGGCTACACCTTC.